This T cell receptor (beta chain) was sequenced for a study of cytomegalovirus exposure and HLA in healthy donors. Use of 60 Vbeta and 13 Jbeta primers characterized the PCR. Only in-frame clones appear in the TCRdb table, and some are missing; sequencing was by immunoSEQ multiplex PCR. The data contain 130,000 to 150,000 clones, 60% to 80% of them seen just once; the ten biggest clones take up 0.5% to 0.85%. CDR3 length: 12 amino acids. V shed 5 bases and J shed 4 bases, with 8 bases lying between them. Germline CDR1 and CDR2: SGHTA and FQGNSA. Input material: PBMCs. V usage is TRBV7-2 and J usage is TRBJ2-5, with D possibly being TRBD1 (5 bases). This TCR came from a male donor in good health and CMV-seronegative. The CDR3 region is CASSPGSETQYF. The CDR3 DNA reads TGTGCCAGCAGCCCAGGGTCAGAGACCCAGTACTTC.